These 25 T cell receptor beta chains were all obtained from the same sample, sequenced in a study of blood T cell repertoires in COVID-19. The method was immunoSEQ multiplex PCR; TCRdb's version includes in-frame clones alone and lacks a portion of them. The sample carries 150,000 to 200,000 clones, about 86% recorded once. The specimen was peripheral blood. The receptors derive from a woman older than 75 in a cohort sampled during active or convalescent COVID-19.

The chain uses TRBV27 and TRBJ1-1; TRBD1 agrees at 11 bases. The V gene's germline CDR1 is MNHEY and CDR2 SMNVEV (reference sequence). The CDR3 loop spans 17 amino acids. V dropped 5 bases and J dropped 0; count of bases not matched to a gene: 8. CDR3 DNA: TGTGCCAGCAGTACCCACGGACAGGGGGCCATGAACACTGAAGCTTTCTTT. This encodes CASSTHGQGAMNTEAFF.

This chain joins TRBV10-3 and TRBJ1-2; 7 positions agree with TRBD1. Germline CDR1 and CDR2: ENHRY and SYGVKD. This CDR3 is built from 13 residues. J lost 8 bases, V lost 6 bases, and 9 bases had no gene match. The CDR3 DNA is TGTGCCATCAGCTCGGACAGGAACAAAGGCTACACCTTC. This translates into CAISSDRNKGYTF.

This clone was observed a single time. The chain is built from TRBV12-3 or TRBV12-4 and TRBJ1-1, with D perhaps matching TRBD1 (5 bases). The CDR3 covers 12 residues. V dropped 7 bases and J dropped 4 bases, with 10 bases sitting between them. The CDR3 DNA is TGTGCCAGCAATTACAGGTTCACTGAAGCTTTCTTT. This translates into CASNYRFTEAFF.

The chain joins TRBV19 to TRBJ1-2; 9 nucleotides match TRBD1. The CDR3 runs to 13 residues. Germline V gene sequence: CDR1 LNHDA, CDR2 SQIVND (reference sequence). The V and J ends lost 7 bases and 7 bases, in that order; junction bases with no gene match: 7. The CDR3 DNA sequence: TGTGCCAGTATCTCCGGGACAGGGTTTGGCTACACCTTC. It specifies CASISGTGFGYTF. Using reference TRBV19 and TRBJ1-2 for the parts outside the CDR3, the full variable domain is DGGITQSPKYLFRKEGQNVTLSCEQNLNHDAMYWYRQDPGQGLRLIYYSQIVNDFQKGDIAEGYSVSREKKESFPLTVTSAQKNPTAFYLCASISGTGFGYTFGSGTRLTVV.

The V call is TRBV15, the J call TRBJ1-4, with 9 bases that match TRBD1. The V gene's germline CDR1 is LNHNV and CDR2 YYDKDF (reference sequence). The J segment lost 7 bases and the V segment lost 3 bases, leaving 6 bases of the junction unmatched. This CDR3 is 15 amino acids long. Written as DNA, the CDR3 is TGTGCCACCAGCAGGGACAGGGGATCTGGTGAAAAACTGTTTTTT. This gives the protein CATSRDRGSGEKLFF.

This sequence joins TRBV6-5 and TRBJ2-4; TRBD1 aligns across 8 bases. The trim removed 6 bases at V and 5 bases at J, leaving 9 bases unmatched. Germline V gives CDR1 MNHEY, CDR2 SVGAGI. The length of the CDR3 is 15 residues. In DNA form, the CDR3 reads TGTGCCAGCAGCCGCGGGACAGGCTGGCAAAACATTCAGTACTTC. This translates into CASSRGTGWQNIQYF.

This clone has a single count. The chain couples TRBV2 to TRBJ1-4; 7 bases align to TRBD1. This CDR3 has 15 amino acids. Germline-derived CDR1 and CDR2 are SNHLY and FYNNEI. Trimming at V came to 2 bases and at J to 2 bases, leaving 2 bases not matched to a gene. The CDR3 spells CASSEQGVTNEKLFF. Written as DNA, the CDR3 is TGTGCCAGCAGTGAACAGGGGGTTACTAATGAAAAACTGTTTTTT. The entire variable domain, with the rest obtained from reference TRBV2 and TRBJ1-4, is as follows: EPEVTQTPSHQVTQMGQEVILRCVPISNHLYFYWYRQILGQKVEFLVSFYNNEISEKSEIFDDQFSVERPDGSNFTLKIRSTKLEDSAMYFCASSEQGVTNEKLFFGSGTQLSVL.

The chain is built from TRBV2 and TRBJ1-2; D is unclear. This CDR3 region has 12 residues. The V gene's germline CDR1 is SNHLY and CDR2 FYNNEI. Trimming removed 4 bases from V and 2 bases from J, with 5 bases in between. The CDR3 DNA follows: TGTGCCAGCAGTGCAGTCAACTATGGCTACACCTTC. Translating gives CASSAVNYGYTF.

Only one count was recorded for this clone. The chain recombines TRBV7-8 with TRBJ1-4, with TRBD1 matching over 7 bases. Germline lookup yields CDR1 SGHVS and CDR2 FQNEAQ. This CDR3 comprises 19 residues. V was pared by 5 bases and J by 0 bases, with 15 bases of the junction left unmatched. Here the CDR3 reads CASSPDNRGWGTTNEKLFF. The CDR3 DNA sequence: TGTGCCAGCAGCCCAGACAACAGGGGTTGGGGTACAACTAATGAAAAACTGTTTTTT.

This sequence joins TRBV10-3 and TRBJ2-5; 15 bases are a match to TRBD2. Germline V gives CDR1 ENHRY, CDR2 SYGVKD. After removal of 2 bases from V and 5 bases from J, the junction contained 6 bases not matched to a gene. The CDR3 contains 17 residues. CDR3 DNA: TGTGCCATCAGTGAGGGACTAGCGGGAGGGCCATGGGAGACCCAGTACTTC. It specifies CAISEGLAGGPWETQYF.

The chain is built from TRBV7-2 and TRBJ2-7; D is uncertain. The CDR3 spans 13 residues. Trimming took off 2 bases at V and 2 bases at J, with 7 bases between the two ends. Germline assignment: CDR1 SGHTA and CDR2 FQGNSA. The CDR3 sequence is CASSLMATYEQYF. In DNA, the CDR3 is TGTGCCAGCAGCTTAATGGCCACCTACGAGCAGTACTTC.

V and J are TRBV5-1 and TRBJ2-5; 10 bases match TRBD1. V was clipped by 6 bases and J by 5 bases; unmatched bases: 7. The CDR3 is 14 residues long. Looked up from germline, CDR1 is SGHRS and CDR2 is YFSETQ. CDR3 sequence reads: CASTNSGQGETQYF. The CDR3 nucleotides are TGCGCCAGCACCAATTCGGGACAGGGGGAGACCCAGTACTTC.

The rearrangement uses TRBV9 and TRBJ2-2; 7 bases match TRBD2. This CDR3 has 15 amino acids. In germline, CDR1 is SGDLS, CDR2 YYNGEE. The trim removed 2 bases at V and 2 bases at J, leaving 3 bases unmatched. The CDR3 protein is CASSVAGVNTGELFF. CDR3 sequence (DNA): TGTGCCAGCAGCGTGGCGGGGGTAAACACCGGGGAGCTGTTTTTT.

To note about this clone: Other DNA sequences in the same sample also yield this CDR3. This sequence joins TRBV6-5 and TRBJ1-6, with D possibly TRBD1 on 6 matching bases. CDR3 length equals 14 residues. The V end lost 2 bases, the J end lost 7 bases, and 9 bases lay between the germline ends. Germline V CDR1 and CDR2: MNHEY, SVGAGI. CDR3 bases: TGTGCCAGCAGTTACGGACAGAAAAATTCACCCCTCCACTTT. Its protein is CASSYGQKNSPLHF.

The chain employs TRBV27 and TRBJ1-1; D might be TRBD1 (6 bases). The germline V gene encodes CDR1 MNHEY and CDR2 SMNVEV (reference sequence). The CDR3 has 16 amino acids. Deletions cut 0 bases from V and 4 bases from J, with 15 bases between. The CDR3 nucleotides are TGTGCCAGCAGTTTATCGGGGGGGCATGGGGGCACTGAAGCTTTCTTT. It yields the protein CASSLSGGHGGTEAFF.

The chain uses TRBV7-6 and TRBJ2-7, with D possibly being TRBD1 (7 bases). The V and J ends lost 4 bases and 7 bases respectively, with 17 bases between them. The germline V gene encodes CDR1 SGHVS and CDR2 FNYEAQ. The CDR3 extends over 14 amino acids. The CDR3 DNA reads TGTGCCAGCAGCTGGGGACAGAGGGCGGGGGAGCAGTACTTC. Its protein is CASSWGQRAGEQYF.

This clone was observed a single time. V usage is TRBV19 and J usage is TRBJ2-1; 12 nucleotides agree with TRBD2. The CDR3 is 16 amino acids. Germline V gene lookup returns CDR1 LNHDA and CDR2 SQIVND (reference sequence). V gave up 7 bases and J gave up 5 bases; unmatched junction bases: 9. The CDR3 nucleotides are TGTGCCAGTAAACCCCCTCTAGCGGGAGGGGACAATGAGCAGTTCTTC. It specifies CASKPPLAGGDNEQFF.

The V gene is TRBV28, the J gene TRBJ1-2, with a weak D call TRBD1 (6 bases). V was pared by 3 bases and J by 1 base, with 12 bases between. CDR3 length: 15 residues. Germline CDR1 MDHEN, CDR2 SYDVKM. CDR3 residues: CASSFPVGGNYGYTF. CDR3 nucleotides: TGTGCCAGCAGTTTCCCCGTAGGGGGTAACTATGGCTACACCTTC.

In its sample, this clone was seen a few times. The genes are TRBV28 and TRBJ2-6, with TRBD1 identical over 9 bases. With V trimmed by 8 bases and J by 3 bases, 17 bases remained unmatched. Germline V gene sequence: CDR1 MDHEN, CDR2 SYDVKM. The CDR3 has 19 amino acids. This CDR3 reads CASRSTRDRVSRGANVLTF. The CDR3 DNA reads as TGTGCCAGCCGCTCTACCCGGGACAGGGTATCTCGTGGGGCCAACGTCCTGACTTTC.

The genes are TRBV6-5 and TRBJ1-4, with D maybe TRBD1 (6 bases). This CDR3 has 14 amino acids. Germline V CDR1 and CDR2: MNHEY, SVGAGI. The V end was cut by 6 bases, the J end by 7 bases, with 15 bases between. CDR3 in amino acids: CASRPDSSIEKLFF. CDR3 coding DNA: TGTGCCAGCAGACCGGACAGCTCGATTGAAAAACTGTTTTTT.

The rearrangement joins TRBV7-9 to TRBJ1-1; D unclear. Trimming cost V 5 bases and J 4 bases, with 11 bases left between them. The CDR3 contains 13 residues. Germline loops: CDR1 SEHNR, CDR2 FQNEAQ (reference sequence). The DNA for the CDR3 is TGTGCCAGCAGCCCAATGGCCAGCACTGAAGCTTTCTTT. It yields the protein CASSPMASTEAFF.

The rearrangement joins TRBV11-2 to TRBJ2-7; 11 bases fit TRBD2. Germline CDR1 SGHAT, CDR2 FQNNGV. There are 18 residues in the CDR3. The trim removed 3 bases at V and 4 bases at J, leaving 14 bases unmatched. CDR3 bases: TGTGCCAGCAGCTTGGGGCTCCTAGCGGGGGGTAAATCGTACGAGCAGTACTTC. This codes for CASSLGLLAGGKSYEQYF.

This rearrangement joins TRBV12-5 to TRBJ2-2; TRBD1 matches 7 bases. Germline V gives CDR1 LGHNT, CDR2 FRNRAP. The junction had 11 bases not matched to a gene; V was cut back by 2 bases and J by 2 bases. CDR3 length: 18 amino acids. The CDR3 nucleotides read TGTGCTAGTGGTTTGCCCACCCGGACAGGTAGTAACACCGGGGAGCTGTTTTTT. Translating gives CASGLPTRTGSNTGELFF.

V usage is TRBV10-3 and J usage is TRBJ2-2; 8 nucleotides agree with TRBD1. V trimming: 8 bases; J trimming: 3 bases; junction bases outside the gene matches: 5. The germline CDR1 and CDR2 sequences are ENHRY and SYGVKD. CDR3 length: 14 amino acids. The CDR3 bases are TGTGCCATCTCCAGGGGGCTCGACACCGGGGAGCTGTTTTTT. Residues: CAISRGLDTGELFF.

The rearrangement joins TRBV6-2 or TRBV6-3 to TRBJ2-2, with D uncertain. Trimming pared 5 bases from V and 5 bases from J, leaving 9 bases between. The germline CDR1 and CDR2 sequences are MNHEY and SVGEGT. The CDR3 has 13 residues. The DNA for the CDR3 is TGTGCCAGCAGTCAGGTGGATACCGGGGAGCTGTTTTTT. Translated, it gives CASSQVDTGELFF.